What follows are 20 T cell receptor beta chains derived from one specimen sequenced in a study of post-analysis software for immune sequencing data. Unique molecular identifiers had been added to the TCR beta cDNA libraries. TCRdb analysed the PCR reads with MiXCR anew, one entry per CDR3 protein. Of approximately 660,000 distinct CDR3 sequences listed, approximately 59% are singletons. Study-level results: Roughly five TRBV segments were more frequent in patients than controls; TRBV5-6, TRBV5-1 and TRBV20-1 belonged to this group.

Their recognized antigens are unknown. Input material: blood. These receptors came from a girl aged 2 to 9 with multiple sclerosis.

The chain has TRBV9 and TRBJ2-7; the D gene could be TRBD1 or TRBD2 (5 bases each). The CDR3 is 13 amino acids. Germline CDR1 is SGDLS and CDR2 is YYNGEE. Trimming pared 3 bases from V and 6 bases from J, leaving 13 bases between. The CDR3 spells CASSASGQLEQYF. CDR3 DNA sequence: TGTGCCAGCAGCGCGAGCGGACAACTCGAGCAGTACTTC. Full variable domain (remainder filled in from reference TRBV9 and TRBJ2-7): DSGVTQTPKHLITATGQRVTLRCSPRSGDLSVYWYQQSLDQGLQFLIQYYNGEERAKGNILERFSAQQFPDLHSELNLSSLELGDSALYFCASSASGQLEQYFGPGTRLTVT.

The chain couples TRBV29-1 to TRBJ1-2; D uncertain. The V and J ends lost 7 bases and 8 bases respectively, with 14 bases between them. The CDR3 totals 11 residues. CDR1 SQVTM and CDR2 ANQGSEA come from the germline V gene. CDR3 nucleotide sequence: TGCAGCGCCCAGGACCCGGTCGGCTACACCTTC. This encodes CSAQDPVGYTF.

The rearrangement links TRBV15 to TRBJ2-5, with 7 bases fitting TRBD1. Germline V gives CDR1 LNHNV, CDR2 YYDKDF (reference sequence). The J segment lost 4 bases and the V segment lost 5 bases, leaving 4 bases of the junction unmatched. CDR3 length: 13 amino acids. The CDR3 is CATSPTGSETQYF. The CDR3 nucleotides are TGTGCCACCAGCCCGACAGGGTCAGAGACCCAGTACTTC.

This clonotype has just a few counts. The V call is TRBV20-1, the J call TRBJ2-7; D not certain. This CDR3 has 13 amino acids. V dropped 6 bases and J dropped 2 bases, with 14 bases sitting between them. Looked up from germline, CDR1 is DFQATT and CDR2 is SNEGSKA (reference sequence). DNA for the CDR3: TGCAGTGCCCGTTCGAGGTTCACCTACGAGCAGTACTTC. Translation gives CSARSRFTYEQYF.

The V and J genes are TRBV7-8 and TRBJ2-1, with D maybe TRBD2 (6 bases). This CDR3 comprises 13 residues. Germline V gene data show CDR1 as SGHVS and CDR2 as FQNEAQ. The germline V and J ends were trimmed by 4 bases and 10 bases, with 14 bases remaining between them. CDR3 in amino acids: CASSSTPGAEQFF. The CDR3 DNA sequence: TGTGCCAGCAGCTCAACTCCGGGAGCAGAGCAGTTCTTC.

This chain links TRBV10-3 with TRBJ2-3, with a weak D call TRBD2 (5 bases). The V gene's germline CDR1 is ENHRY and CDR2 SYGVKD. This CDR3 region has 15 residues. The ends were cut back, 4 bases at V and 1 base at J, with 12 bases in the middle. CDR3 loop: CAISVGGFGTDTQYF. The DNA of the CDR3 is TGTGCCATCAGTGTGGGCGGGTTCGGCACAGATACGCAGTATTTT.

This clonotype was seen once. The chain uses TRBV12-3 or TRBV12-4 and TRBJ1-5; no definite D call. Trimming stripped 3 bases from V and 9 bases from J, with 9 bases between. The CDR3 is 12 residues long. CDR3 region: CASSFIGSPQHF. DNA of the CDR3: TGTGCCAGCAGTTTTATCGGGTCGCCCCAGCATTTT.

The chain is built from TRBV2 and TRBJ1-1; a weak D match, TRBD1 (5 bases). The germline CDR1 and CDR2 sequences are SNHLY and FYNNEI. The V gene lost 2 bases and the J gene lost 3 bases, with 10 bases spanning the gap. This CDR3 region has 14 residues. CDR3 in DNA: TGTGCCAGCAGTGAACAGGGAGAAGACACTGAAGCTTTCTTT. Translation gives CASSEQGEDTEAFF.

CDR3 sequence reads: CASSQVTSGRLNEQYF. CDR3 DNA: TGTGCCAGCAGCCAAGTGACTAGCGGGAGGTTGAATGAGCAGTACTTC. This rearrangement joins TRBV3-1 to TRBJ2-5; 13 nucleotides match TRBD2. The CDR3 has 16 residues. V was pared by 1 base and J by 11 bases, with 10 bases of the junction left unmatched. The germline V gene has CDR1 LGHDT and CDR2 YNNKEL (reference sequence).

This sequence joins TRBV28 and TRBJ2-7, with D maybe TRBD1 (6 bases). The CDR3 length is 11 residues. The V and J ends lost 6 bases and 7 bases respectively, with 10 bases between them. CDR1 MDHEN and CDR2 SYDVKM come from the germline V gene. CDR3: CASSSTGEQYF. The CDR3 DNA follows: TGTGCCAGCAGCTCCACAGGGGAGCAGTACTTC.

The chain is built from TRBV9 and TRBJ2-5; 11 bases map to TRBD1. The J call may be wrong; the DNA end is better matched by TRBJ2-7. This CDR3 spans 15 amino acids. In germline, CDR1 is SGDLS, CDR2 YYNGEE. CDR3 amino acids: CASSARDRGDDEQYF. The CDR3 DNA reads as TGTGCCAGCAGCGCCCGGGACAGGGGGGACGACGAGCAGTACTTC.

The genes are TRBV5-1 and TRBJ1-2, with TRBD1 matching over 7 bases. Trimming removed 1 base from V and 6 bases from J; junction bases left unmatched: 9. This CDR3 has 15 residues. CDR1 is SGHRS, CDR2 YFSETQ, per germline. CDR3 DNA: TGCGCCAGCAGCTTGAAGGACAGGATTCTACATGGCTACACCTTC. As protein: CASSLKDRILHGYTF.

About this clonotype: Mismatch with germline at one junction end may stem from a read error. DNA of the CDR3: TGTGCCTGCAGCTTAGACCACAGAAACTACGAGCAGTACTTC. Translated, it gives CACSLDHRNYEQYF. The chain has TRBV7-2 and TRBJ2-7; D is ambiguous. Germline CDR1 is SGHTA and CDR2 is FQGNSA. The CDR3 loop spans 14 amino acids. Looking up the rest from reference TRBV7-2 and TRBJ2-7 gives the full variable domain: GAGVSQSPSNKVTEKGKDVELRCDPISGHTALYWYRQSLGQGLEFLIYFQGNSAPDKSGLPSDRFSAERTGGSVSTLTIQRTQQEDSAVYLCACSLDHRNYEQYFGPGTRLTVT.

V usage is TRBV20-1 and J usage is TRBJ2-5; either TRBD1 or TRBD2 may fit D (5 bases each). The V end lost 1 base, the J end lost 2 bases, and 11 bases lay between the germline ends. Germline V gene sequence: CDR1 DFQATT, CDR2 SNEGSKA (reference sequence). The CDR3 is made up of 14 amino acids. The CDR3 is CSARGGSPQETQYF. The CDR3 region has the DNA TGCAGTGCTAGAGGGGGGTCACCGCAAGAGACCCAGTACTTC.

This clonotype was seen only once. The rearrangement joins TRBV29-1 to TRBJ2-3; 8 bases line up with TRBD1. Losses at the gene ends were 2 bases for V and 2 bases for J; bases not matched to a gene: 12. Germline loops: CDR1 SQVTM, CDR2 ANQGSEA. This CDR3 is 17 amino acids long. The CDR3 nucleotides are TGCAGCGTTGAAAATAATGAGGACAGGGATATCACAGATACGCAGTATTTT. It yields the protein CSVENNEDRDITDTQYF.

The chain has TRBV20-1 and TRBJ2-5; unclear D gene. Germline V gives CDR1 DFQATT, CDR2 SNEGSKA (reference sequence). CDR3 size: 14 residues. V was pared by 0 bases and J by 5 bases, with 13 bases between. CDR3 in amino acids: CSARDYPEGETQYF. CDR3 nucleotide sequence: TGCAGTGCTAGAGACTATCCAGAAGGGGAGACCCAGTACTTC.

J is TRBJ2-1 and V is TRBV20-1; the D call may be TRBD1 or TRBD2 (5 bases each). CDR3 length equals 14 residues. Germline CDR1 reads DFQATT; CDR2 reads SNEGSKA (reference sequence). With 3 bases removed from V and 8 bases from J, the gap between germline ends came to 17 bases. The DNA for the CDR3 is TGCAGTGCTAGTGGGACGGCGGGCCTTGATGAGCAGTTCTTC. Translation: CSASGTAGLDEQFF.

There are a few counts of this clonotype. The chain combines TRBV6-5 with TRBJ2-1; D is perhaps TRBD2 (6 bases). The CDR3 has 14 residues. Germline V gives CDR1 MNHEY, CDR2 SVGAGI. The germline V and J ends were trimmed by 7 bases and 0 bases, with 10 bases remaining between them. In DNA, the CDR3 is TGTGCCAGCAAGGGGACTGACTCCTACAATGAGCAGTTCTTC. This encodes CASKGTDSYNEQFF.

This sequence joins TRBV5-1 and TRBJ2-1, with TRBD2 identical over 7 bases. Germline V lookup: CDR1 SGHRS, CDR2 YFSETQ. The ends lost 6 bases at V and 3 bases at J; junction bases unmatched: 12. The CDR3 is made up of 16 amino acids. As DNA, the CDR3 is TGCGCCAGCACCCCGATGGGTAGCGGGCTCTACAATGAGCAGTTCTTC. Its protein product is CASTPMGSGLYNEQFF.

With regard to this clonotype: The conserved final phenylalanine or tryptophan is absent from the CDR3, which likely points to a read error. DNA of the CDR3: TGTGCCAGCACCCCTACCCAGGGGACTGGGAGACGCTACGAGCAGTACTTA. Protein product: CASTPTQGTGRRYEQYL. The J gene is TRBJ2-7, the V gene TRBV6-1; D is possibly TRBD1 or TRBD2 (6 bases each). Germline V gives CDR1 MNHNS, CDR2 SASEGT. The CDR3 has 17 residues. V lost 7 bases and J lost 3, with 25 bases in between.